In this sample, the clone carrying this TCR beta chain turned up once. The data were taken from a study of cytotoxic CD8 clonotypes in ibrutinib-treated CLL. The assay was immunoSEQ multiplex PCR, and TCRdb's table has in-frame clones only and misses some. The table has tens of thousands of clones, 65% to 70% seen once. The length of the CDR3 is 12 residues. From germline, CDR1 is KGHSH and CDR2 LQKENI. V lost 2 bases to trimming and J lost 3 bases, with 5 bases between them. The input for sequencing was PBMCs, taken after 24 months of ibrutinib treatment. This receptor was identified in a human donor with chronic lymphocytic leukemia. This chain uses TRBV18 with TRBJ2-7; TRBD1 or TRBD2 may be the D gene (5 bases each). CDR3 sequence: CASSPGGYEQYF. CDR3 nucleotides: TGTGCCAGCTCACCAGGGGGCTACGAGCAGTACTTC.